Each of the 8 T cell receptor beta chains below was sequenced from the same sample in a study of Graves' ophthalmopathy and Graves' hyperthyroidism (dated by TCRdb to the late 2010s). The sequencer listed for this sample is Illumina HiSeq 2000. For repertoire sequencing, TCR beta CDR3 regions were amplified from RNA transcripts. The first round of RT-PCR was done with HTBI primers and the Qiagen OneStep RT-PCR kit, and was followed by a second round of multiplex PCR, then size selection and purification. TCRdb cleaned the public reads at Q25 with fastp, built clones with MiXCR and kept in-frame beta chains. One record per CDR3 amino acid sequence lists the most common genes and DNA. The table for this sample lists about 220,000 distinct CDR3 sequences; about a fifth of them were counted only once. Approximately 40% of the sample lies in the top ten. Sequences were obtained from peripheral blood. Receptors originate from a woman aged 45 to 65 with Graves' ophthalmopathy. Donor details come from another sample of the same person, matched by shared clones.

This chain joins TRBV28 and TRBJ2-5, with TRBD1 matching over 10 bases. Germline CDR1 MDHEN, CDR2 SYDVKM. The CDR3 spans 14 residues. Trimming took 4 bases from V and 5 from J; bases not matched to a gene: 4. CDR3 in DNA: TGTGCCAGCAGTTGGGGACAGGGGATGGAGACCCAGTACTTC. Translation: CASSWGQGMETQYF.

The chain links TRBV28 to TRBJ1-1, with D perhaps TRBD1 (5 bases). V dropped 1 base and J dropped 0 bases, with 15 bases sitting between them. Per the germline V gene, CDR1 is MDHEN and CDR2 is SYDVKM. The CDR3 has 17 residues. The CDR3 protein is CASSLYARGSVNTEAFF. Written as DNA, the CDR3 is TGTGCCAGCAGTTTATATGCGAGGGGCTCGGTGAACACTGAAGCTTTCTTT.

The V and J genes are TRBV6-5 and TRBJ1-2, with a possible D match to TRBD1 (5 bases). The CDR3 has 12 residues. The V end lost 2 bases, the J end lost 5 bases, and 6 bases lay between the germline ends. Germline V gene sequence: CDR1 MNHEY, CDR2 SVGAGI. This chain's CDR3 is CASSYPGYGYTF. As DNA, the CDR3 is TGTGCCAGCAGTTACCCAGGGTATGGCTACACCTTC.

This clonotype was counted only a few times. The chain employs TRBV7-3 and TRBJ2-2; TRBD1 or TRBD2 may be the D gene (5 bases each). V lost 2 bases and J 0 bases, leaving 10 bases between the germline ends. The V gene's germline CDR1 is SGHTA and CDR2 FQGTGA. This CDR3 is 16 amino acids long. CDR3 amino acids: CASSLQGTANTGELFF. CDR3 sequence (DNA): TGTGCCAGCAGCTTACAAGGGACCGCGAACACCGGGGAGCTGTTTTTT. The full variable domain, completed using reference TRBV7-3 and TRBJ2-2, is GAGVSQTPSNKVTEKGKYVELRCDPISGHTALYWYRQSLGQGPEFLIYFQGTGAADDSGLPNDRFFAVRPEGSVSTLKIQRTERGDSAVYLCASSLQGTANTGELFFGEGSRLTVL.

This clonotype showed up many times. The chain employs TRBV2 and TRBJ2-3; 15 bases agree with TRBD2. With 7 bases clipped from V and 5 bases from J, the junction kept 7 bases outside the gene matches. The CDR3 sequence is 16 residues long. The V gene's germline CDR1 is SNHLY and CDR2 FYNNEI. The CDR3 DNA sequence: TGTGCCAGCATTAAAGGACTAGCGGGAGGGCAAGATACGCAGTATTTT. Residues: CASIKGLAGGQDTQYF. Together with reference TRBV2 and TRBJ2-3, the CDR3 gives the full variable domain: EPEVTQTPSHQVTQMGQEVILRCVPISNHLYFYWYRQILGQKVEFLVSFYNNEISEKSEIFDDQFSVERPDGSNFTLKIRSTKLEDSAMYFCASIKGLAGGQDTQYFGPGTRLTVL.

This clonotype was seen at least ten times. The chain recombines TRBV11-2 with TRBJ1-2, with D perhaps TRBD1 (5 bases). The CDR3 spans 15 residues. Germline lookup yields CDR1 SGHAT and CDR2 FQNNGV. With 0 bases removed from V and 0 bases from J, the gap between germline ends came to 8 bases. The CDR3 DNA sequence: TGTGCCAGCAGCTTAGAGTGGGGGTCTAACTATGGCTACACCTTC. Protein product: CASSLEWGSNYGYTF.

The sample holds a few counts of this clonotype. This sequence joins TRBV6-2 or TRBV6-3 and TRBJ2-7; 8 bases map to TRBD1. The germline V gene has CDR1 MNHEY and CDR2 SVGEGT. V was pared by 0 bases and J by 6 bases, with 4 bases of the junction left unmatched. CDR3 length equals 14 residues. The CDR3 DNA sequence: TGTGCCAGCAGTTACTCGGACAGGGCTGCCGAGCAGTACTTC. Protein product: CASSYSDRAAEQYF.

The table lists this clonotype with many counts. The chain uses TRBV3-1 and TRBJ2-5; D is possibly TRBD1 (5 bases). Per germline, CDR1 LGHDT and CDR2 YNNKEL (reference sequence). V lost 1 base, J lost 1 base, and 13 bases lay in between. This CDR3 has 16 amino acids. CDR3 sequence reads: CASSQGVTALQETQYF. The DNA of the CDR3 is TGTGCCAGCAGCCAAGGCGTGACAGCCCTCCAAGAGACCCAGTACTTC.